This T cell receptor beta chain was recorded in a study of beta chain features in type 1 diabetes. Study observations and caveats: Patients' naive, central memory and regulatory TCRB repertoires appeared more alike than those of healthy donors.

The CDR3 extends over 15 amino acids. Trimming removed 5 bases from V and 4 bases from J, with 14 bases in between. Germline V gene sequence: CDR1 SGHAT, CDR2 FQNNGV. Sequenced material consisted of expressed TCRB transcripts (all of the isolated RNA was reverse transcribed). Using immunoSEQ multiplex PCR, the repertoire was profiled, and TCRdb retains in-frame clones only, with some absent. The sample lists hundreds of thousands of clones, around 30% occurring once. Central memory, naive, regulatory and stem cell-like memory CD4+ cells were sorted by CD45RO/CCR7/CD25/CD127/CD95/CD27. For this clone: What it binds is unknown.

The sequencing sample was made of naive CD4+ T cells from blood. This receptor was identified in a man between 18 and 29 years old in good health. The chain has TRBV11-2 and TRBJ2-2; possibly TRBD1 for D (5 bases). The CDR3 loop is CASSRVQGGTGELFF. The CDR3, as DNA: TGTGCCAGCAGCCGCGTCCAGGGTGGCACCGGGGAGCTGTTTTTT.